Following are 21 T cell receptor beta chains from one sample sequenced in a study of cytomegalovirus exposure and HLA in healthy donors. The PCR contained 60 Vbeta and 13 Jbeta primers. Libraries were prepared by immunoSEQ multiplex PCR; TCRdb keeps only in-frame clonotypes and omits some of them. The data contain around 120,000 clones, around three quarters of them singletons. The sequenced sample was PBMCs. These receptor sequences come from a woman aged 60 to 75 in good health and CMV-seropositive.

On this clone: This specimen includes other DNA sequences encoding the same CDR3. The chain couples TRBV18 to TRBJ1-1; the match to TRBD1 covers 7 bases. Germline trimming cut 3 bases from V and 0 bases from J; bases unmatched to any gene: 4. Germline CDR1 and CDR2: KGHSH and LQKENI. This CDR3 is 15 amino acids long. The CDR3 nucleotides read TGTGCCAGCTCACCGCCCGGGACAGTGAACACTGAAGCTTTCTTT. This codes for CASSPPGTVNTEAFF.

The chain uses TRBV19 and TRBJ1-2; D is possibly TRBD1 (5 bases). The CDR3 sequence is 11 residues long. Germline assignment: CDR1 LNHDA and CDR2 SQIVND (reference sequence). The V end lost 5 bases, the J end lost 7 bases, and 8 bases lay between the germline ends. CDR3 sequence reads: CASSRDFGYTF. The CDR3 DNA reads as TGTGCCAGTAGTCGGGACTTTGGCTACACCTTC.

The chain joins TRBV7-6 to TRBJ2-3; TRBD2 aligns across 7 bases. CDR1 and CDR2 from the germline V gene are SGHVS and FNYEAQ. J gave up 6 bases and V 3 bases, and 3 bases lay outside the gene matches. The CDR3 sequence is 13 residues long. The CDR3 region has the DNA TGTGCCAGCAGCTTGTGGGGAGGGGATACGCAGTATTTT. It codes for CASSLWGGDTQYF.

This clone was observed once. The chain couples TRBV14 to TRBJ1-2; D is perhaps TRBD1 (5 bases). CDR3 length: 13 amino acids. Germline CDR1 reads SGHDN; CDR2 reads FVKESK. Trimming removed 1 base at V and 5 bases at J, with 8 bases between. The DNA of the CDR3 is TGTGCCAGCAGCCAAGCAGGGCGTTATGGCTACACCTTC. This encodes CASSQAGRYGYTF. Filled out from reference TRBV14 and TRBJ1-2, the complete variable domain reads EAGVTQFPSHSVIEKGQTVTLRCDPISGHDNLYWYRRVMGKEIKFLLHFVKESKQDESGMPNNRFLAERTGGTYSTLKVQPAELEDSGVYFCASSQAGRYGYTFGSGTRLTVV.

The J gene is TRBJ1-1, the V gene TRBV7-3, with 8 bases fitting TRBD1. Germline V lookup: CDR1 SGHTA, CDR2 FQGTGA. The V and J ends lost 6 bases and 5 bases, in that order; junction bases with no gene match: 11. The CDR3 runs 15 residues. The CDR3, as DNA: TGTGCCAGCAGTTTTTCAGGGGGCGAAGGGACTGAAGCTTTCTTT. Encoded protein: CASSFSGGEGTEAFF.

The chain recombines TRBV4-1 with TRBJ2-7; perhaps TRBD2 as D (6 bases). This CDR3 is 13 amino acids long. Trimming removed 3 bases from V and 5 bases from J, with 11 bases in between. Germline values: CDR1 MGHRA, CDR2 YSYEKL. CDR3 residues: CASSQEGVHEQYF. CDR3 coding DNA: TGCGCCAGCAGCCAGGAGGGCGTCCACGAGCAGTACTTC.

The J gene is TRBJ2-1, the V gene TRBV5-5, with a weak D call TRBD2 (5 bases). The CDR3 has 14 residues. Germline assignment: CDR1 SGHKS and CDR2 YYEKEE (reference sequence). The ends were cut back, 3 bases at V and 0 bases at J, with 7 bases in the middle. CDR3 DNA: TGTGCCAGCAGCTACCGGGACTCCTACAATGAGCAGTTCTTC. The encoded protein is CASSYRDSYNEQFF.

This clone has a single count. The chain recombines TRBV7-8 with TRBJ1-5; D uncertain. Germline CDR1 SGHVS, CDR2 FQNEAQ. CDR3 length equals 12 residues. The V end was cut by 5 bases, the J end by 8 bases, with 10 bases between. In DNA form, the CDR3 reads TGTGCCAGCAGCCCCCTGAGGGAGCCCCAGCATTTT. As protein: CASSPLREPQHF. Combining the CDR3 with reference TRBV7-8 and TRBJ1-5 gives the whole variable domain GAGVSQSPRYKVAKRGQDVALRCDPISGHVSLFWYQQALGQGPEFLTYFQNEAQLDKSGLPSDRFFAERPEGSVSTLKIQRTQQEDSAVYLCASSPLREPQHFGDGTRLSIL.

The chain is built from TRBV7-9 and TRBJ1-5; D is perhaps TRBD1 (5 bases). This CDR3 spans 14 amino acids. Trimming left V 5 bases short and J 9 bases short, with 17 bases between. Germline CDR1 reads SEHNR; CDR2 reads FQNEAQ (reference sequence). CDR3 in DNA: TGTGCCAGCAGCCGGGCGGAGGGGTATCCGCCCCAGCATTTT. Protein product: CASSRAEGYPPQHF. Variable domain in full (rest from reference TRBV7-9 and TRBJ1-5): DTGVSQNPRHKITKRGQNVTFRCDPISEHNRLYWYRQTLGQGPEFLTYFQNEAQLEKSRLLSDRFSAERPKGSFSTLEIQRTEQGDSAMYLCASSRAEGYPPQHFGDGTRLSIL.

The chain employs TRBV28 and TRBJ2-3; no clear D gene. The germline V and J ends were trimmed by 5 bases and 3 bases, with 15 bases remaining between them. Germline loops: CDR1 MDHEN, CDR2 SYDVKM. CDR3 length: 15 amino acids. In nucleotides, the CDR3 is TGTGCCAGCAGTCCACCCACCACCGGGACAGATACGCAGTATTTT. As protein: CASSPPTTGTDTQYF.

This clone has more than one count but fewer than ten. The rearrangement links TRBV2 to TRBJ2-1, with D hard to call. V gave up 4 bases and J gave up 0 bases, with 10 bases separating them. In germline, CDR1 is SNHLY, CDR2 FYNNEI. The CDR3 has 15 amino acids. The CDR3 coding sequence is TGTGCCAGCAGTGTATCGGGTGGCTCCTACAATGAGCAGTTCTTC. Protein: CASSVSGGSYNEQFF. The whole variable domain, remainder taken from reference TRBV2 and TRBJ2-1, is EPEVTQTPSHQVTQMGQEVILRCVPISNHLYFYWYRQILGQKVEFLVSFYNNEISEKSEIFDDQFSVERPDGSNFTLKIRSTKLEDSAMYFCASSVSGGSYNEQFFGPGTRLTVL.

The chain joins TRBV5-4 to TRBJ1-2; maybe TRBD1 (6 bases). Germline loops: CDR1 SGHNT, CDR2 YYREEE (reference sequence). Trimming took off 4 bases at V and 4 bases at J, with 17 bases between the two ends. This CDR3 spans 15 amino acids. The CDR3 coding sequence is TGTGCCAGCAGCCCCGAGGGGGGGCAATTCTATGGCTACACCTTC. This encodes CASSPEGGQFYGYTF. Combining the CDR3 with reference TRBV5-4 and TRBJ1-2 gives the whole variable domain ETGVTQSPTHLIKTRGQQVTLRCSSQSGHNTVSWYQQALGQGPQFIFQYYREEENGRGNFPPRFSGLQFPNYSSELNVNALELDDSALYLCASSPEGGQFYGYTFGSGTRLTVV.

The chain combines TRBV19 with TRBJ1-6, with 10 bases lining up with TRBD1. Per germline, CDR1 LNHDA and CDR2 SQIVND (reference sequence). The CDR3 has 15 amino acids. V shed 4 bases, J shed 6 bases, and the junction held 3 bases outside the gene matches. CDR3 bases: TGTGCCAGTAGTACCGGGACAGGGGTTAATTCACCCCTCCACTTT. Protein product: CASSTGTGVNSPLHF. Variable domain in full (rest from reference TRBV19 and TRBJ1-6): DGGITQSPKYLFRKEGQNVTLSCEQNLNHDAMYWYRQDPGQGLRLIYYSQIVNDFQKGDIAEGYSVSREKKESFPLTVTSAQKNPTAFYLCASSTGTGVNSPLHFGNGTRLTVT.

The V gene is TRBV2, the J gene TRBJ2-3; 13 bases align to TRBD2. The germline CDR1 and CDR2 sequences are SNHLY and FYNNEI. J lost 3 bases, V lost 4 bases, and 4 bases had no gene match. The CDR3 has 16 residues. CDR3 loop: CASSGTSGGRTDTQYF. The CDR3 DNA reads as TGTGCCAGCAGTGGGACTAGCGGGGGACGGACAGATACGCAGTATTTT.

The CDR3 DNA is TGTGCCAGCAGTCTATATAGCGGGGTTAGCACAGATACGCAGTATTTT. This codes for CASSLYSGVSTDTQYF. The chain couples TRBV28 to TRBJ2-3, with 8 positions matching TRBD2. This CDR3 spans 16 amino acids. With V trimmed by 5 bases and J by 0 bases, 7 bases remained unmatched. Germline CDR1 is MDHEN and CDR2 is SYDVKM.

The chain joins TRBV7-8 to TRBJ1-2; D is ambiguous. Trimming pared 0 bases from V and 7 bases from J, leaving 9 bases between. Per the germline V gene, CDR1 is SGHVS and CDR2 is FQNEAQ. The CDR3 is 13 residues long. This CDR3 is CASSLASGGGYTF. The DNA of the CDR3 is TGTGCCAGCAGCTTAGCGTCTGGCGGTGGCTACACCTTC. Combining the CDR3 with reference TRBV7-8 and TRBJ1-2 gives the whole variable domain GAGVSQSPRYKVAKRGQDVALRCDPISGHVSLFWYQQALGQGPEFLTYFQNEAQLDKSGLPSDRFFAERPEGSVSTLKIQRTQQEDSAVYLCASSLASGGGYTFGSGTRLTVV.

The chain recombines TRBV19 with TRBJ1-4, with 12 bases lining up with TRBD1. The J segment lost 11 bases and the V segment lost 6 bases, leaving 10 bases of the junction unmatched. This CDR3 region has 15 residues. Germline V gene data show CDR1 as LNHDA and CDR2 as SQIVND (reference sequence). CDR3 DNA sequence: TGTGCCAGTAGCCCCTTAGGGACAGGGGGCGGGAAACTGTTTTTT. It translates to CASSPLGTGGGKLFF.

CDR3 in amino acids: CASSSWGQEDTEAFF. The CDR3 bases are TGTGCCAGCAGCTCCTGGGGACAAGAGGACACTGAAGCTTTCTTT. V and J are TRBV7-9 and TRBJ1-1, with D perhaps TRBD1 (6 bases). Trimming pared 4 bases from V and 3 bases from J, leaving 15 bases between. Germline-derived CDR1 and CDR2 are SEHNR and FQNEAQ (reference sequence). The CDR3 consists of 15 residues.

The V and J genes are TRBV6-5 and TRBJ1-2, with a tentative D call TRBD1 (6 bases). There are 14 residues in the CDR3. Trimming took 7 bases from V and 4 from J, leaving 16 bases between them. Germline lookup yields CDR1 MNHEY and CDR2 SVGAGI. DNA of the CDR3: TGTGCCAGCACCCCAGCCCTGGGGGCCTATGGCTACACCTTC. Protein: CASTPALGAYGYTF.

The chain employs TRBV10-1 and TRBJ2-1; D not resolved. Trimming stripped 2 bases from V and 4 bases from J, with 12 bases between. The germline CDR1 and CDR2 sequences are WNHNN and SYGVQD (reference sequence). CDR3 size: 15 residues. The CDR3 loop is CASSEEGSAYNEQFF. The CDR3 DNA follows: TGCGCCAGCAGTGAGGAAGGCAGCGCGTACAATGAGCAGTTCTTC.

The chain uses TRBV5-1 and TRBJ1-6, with TRBD1 identical over 7 bases. CDR1 and CDR2 from the germline V gene are SGHRS and YFSETQ. The length of the CDR3 is 17 residues. The J segment lost 9 bases and the V segment lost 4 bases, leaving 16 bases of the junction unmatched. For the CDR3, the DNA is TGCGCCAGCAGCGCGTCGGCAGGGGGTTATCTGGGTTCACCCCTCCACTTT. It encodes CASSASAGGYLGSPLHF.